The 31 T cell receptor beta chains below come from one sample, sequenced in a study of cytomegalovirus exposure and HLA in healthy donors. The primer mix had 60 Vbeta and 13 Jbeta primers. The repertoire was sequenced with immunoSEQ multiplex PCR; TCRdb's copy has only in-frame clones and lacks some. Of 200,000 to 250,000 clones listed, around 73% were seen once; the top ten hold 3% to 4%. What was sequenced was PBMCs. Receptors were obtained from a male donor in good health and CMV-seronegative.

This clone was found a few times. This chain connects TRBV19 to TRBJ2-7, with 10 nucleotides matching TRBD1. Germline assignment: CDR1 LNHDA and CDR2 SQIVND (reference sequence). Germline trimming cut 3 bases from V and 7 bases from J; bases unmatched to any gene: 6. This CDR3 is 14 amino acids long. CDR3 nucleotides: TGTGCCAGTAGTATCGGGACAGGGGCGGGTGAGCAGTACTTC. Its translation is CASSIGTGAGEQYF.

This chain uses TRBV18 with TRBJ2-5, with D tentatively TRBD2 (6 bases). V lost 2 bases and J 1 base, leaving 8 bases between the germline ends. CDR1 is KGHSH and CDR2 is LQKENI in the germline V gene. The length of the CDR3 is 14 residues. The CDR3 sequence is CASSPIGGQETQYF. In nucleotides, the CDR3 is TGTGCCAGCTCACCAATCGGGGGCCAAGAGACCCAGTACTTC. Variable domain in full (rest from reference TRBV18 and TRBJ2-5): NAGVMQNPRHLVRRRGQEARLRCSPMKGHSHVYWYRQLPEEGLKFMVYLQKENIIDESGMPKERFSAEFPKEGPSILRIQQVVRGDSAAYFCASSPIGGQETQYFGPGTRLLVL.

The gene calls are TRBV19 and TRBJ2-1, with 8 bases aligning to TRBD1. Unmatched junction bases numbered 7, after V lost 5 bases and J lost 7 bases. This CDR3 has 14 residues. Germline CDR1 is LNHDA and CDR2 is SQIVND (reference sequence). CDR3: CASSWGQAGNEQFF. The CDR3, as DNA: TGTGCCAGTAGTTGGGGACAGGCTGGGAATGAGCAGTTCTTC.

This chain joins TRBV27 and TRBJ1-1, with D possibly being TRBD1 (6 bases). Germline-derived CDR1 and CDR2 are MNHEY and SMNVEV (reference sequence). CDR3 length: 16 residues. V was trimmed by 0 bases and J by 4 bases, leaving 15 bases between them. CDR3 region: CASSLSGGGWSTEAFF. The CDR3 nucleotides are TGTGCCAGCAGTTTATCAGGGGGTGGTTGGAGCACTGAAGCTTTCTTT.

The rearrangement links TRBV21-1 to TRBJ2-1; the table's D call of TRBD2 was not tested on the DNA. TRBV21-1 is noted as a pseudogene. This CDR3 has 20 residues. The CDR3 region is CASSKEAASETLRADNEQFF. DNA for the CDR3: TGTGCCAGCAGCAAAGAAGCGGCTAGCGAAACCCTCCGAGCGGACAATGAGCAGTTCTTC.

This chain links TRBV5-1 with TRBJ2-2; no clear D gene. Trimming pared 2 bases from V and 8 bases from J, leaving 7 bases between. The CDR3 runs to 12 residues. Germline V lookup: CDR1 SGHRS, CDR2 YFSETQ. CDR3 region: CASSFGSGELFF. CDR3 bases: TGCGCCAGCAGCTTTGGCTCTGGGGAGCTGTTTTTT.

This clone appeared a few times. The V gene is TRBV5-5, the J gene TRBJ2-3; maybe TRBD1 (5 bases). This CDR3 has 13 residues. Between the trimmed V and J ends, which lost 3 bases and 3 bases, there was a span of 8 bases. CDR1 and CDR2 from the germline V gene are SGHKS and YYEKEE (reference sequence). CDR3 residues: CASSWGPTDTQYF. The CDR3 coding sequence is TGTGCCAGCAGCTGGGGCCCGACAGATACGCAGTATTTT.

This clone was detected a few times. The J gene is TRBJ1-2, the V gene TRBV27, with 8 nucleotides matching TRBD1. Losses at the gene ends were 5 bases for V and 2 bases for J; bases not matched to a gene: 1. Germline lookup yields CDR1 MNHEY and CDR2 SMNVEV (reference sequence). The CDR3 totals 13 residues. CDR3 protein: CASSQGANYGYTF. The CDR3 DNA reads as TGTGCCAGCAGTCAGGGGGCCAACTATGGCTACACCTTC.

J is TRBJ1-6 and V is TRBV2; D unclear. V dropped 4 bases and J dropped 0 bases, with 7 bases sitting between them. Germline V gives CDR1 SNHLY, CDR2 FYNNEI. This CDR3 has 15 residues. CDR3 protein: CASSGVSSYNSPLHF. The CDR3 nucleotides read TGTGCCAGCAGTGGCGTGAGCTCCTATAATTCACCCCTCCACTTT.

Concerning this clone: At one end, the junction sequence differs from germline, possibly due to a read error. The rearrangement links TRBV7-9 to TRBJ1-2; 10 bases align to TRBD1. This CDR3 has 16 amino acids. CDR1 and CDR2 (germline): SEHNR, FQNEAQ (reference sequence). The CDR3 DNA reads TGTTCCAGCAGCTTGGAGGGGACAGGGGCGAACTATGGCTACACCTTC. Its protein product is CSSSLEGTGANYGYTF. The full variable domain, in which reference TRBV7-9 and TRBJ1-2 provide the parts outside the CDR3, is DTGVSQNPRHKITKRGQNVTFRCDPISEHNRLYWYRQTLGQGPEFLTYFQNEAQLEKSRLLSDRFSAERPKGSFSTLEIQRTEQGDSAMYLCSSSLEGTGANYGYTFGSGTRLTVV.

The chain is built from TRBV19 and TRBJ2-1; possibly TRBD2 for D (6 bases). Germline assignment: CDR1 LNHDA and CDR2 SQIVND (reference sequence). V was shortened by 5 bases and J by 6 bases, with 8 bases between the two germline ends. The CDR3 is 12 residues long. The CDR3 spells CASSWGVNEQFF. CDR3 coding DNA: TGTGCCAGTAGTTGGGGGGTCAATGAGCAGTTCTTC.

The chain has TRBV7-3 and TRBJ2-7; 8 bases are shared with TRBD1. The J segment lost 2 bases and the V segment lost 5 bases, leaving 5 bases of the junction unmatched. There are 14 residues in the CDR3. Per germline, CDR1 SGHTA and CDR2 FQGTGA. This chain's CDR3 is CASSPTGGPYEQYF. The CDR3 DNA is TGTGCCAGCAGCCCAACAGGGGGGCCCTACGAGCAGTACTTC.

The V and J genes are TRBV27 and TRBJ2-7; maybe TRBD2 (6 bases). CDR1 MNHEY and CDR2 SMNVEV come from the germline V gene (reference sequence). Trimming took off 3 bases at V and 2 bases at J, with 17 bases between the two ends. The CDR3 runs 16 residues. The CDR3 is CASSFSPGLPAYEQYF. The CDR3 DNA follows: TGTGCCAGCAGTTTCTCCCCGGGACTCCCGGCCTACGAGCAGTACTTC.

V usage is TRBV6-5 and J usage is TRBJ2-5; possibly TRBD2 for D (5 bases). The CDR3 extends over 15 amino acids. CDR1 MNHEY and CDR2 SVGAGI come from the germline V gene. V dropped 6 bases and J dropped 3 bases, with 17 bases sitting between them. This chain's CDR3 is CASSLLRVGEETQYF. CDR3 DNA sequence: TGTGCCAGCAGCCTACTCCGTGTGGGAGAAGAGACCCAGTACTTC.

This rearrangement joins TRBV7-9 to TRBJ2-5; 8 bases line up with TRBD1. CDR1 is SEHNR, CDR2 FQNEAQ, per germline (reference sequence). The CDR3 is made up of 13 amino acids. V was pared by 6 bases and J by 5 bases, with 5 bases of the junction left unmatched. CDR3 DNA: TGTGCCAGCAGGCCTACAGGGGGGGAGACCCAGTACTTC. Translation gives CASRPTGGETQYF.

The chain is built from TRBV27 and TRBJ2-7; perhaps TRBD1 as D (6 bases). Germline loops: CDR1 MNHEY, CDR2 SMNVEV (reference sequence). V shed 0 bases and J shed 7 bases, with 13 bases lying between them. This CDR3 region has 14 residues. The CDR3 DNA reads TGTGCCAGCAGTTTATCCACAGTGAGGGGGGAGCAGTACTTC. This codes for CASSLSTVRGEQYF.

The gene calls are TRBV4-1 and TRBJ2-7; D possibly corresponds to TRBD2 (6 bases). Trimming left V 1 base short and J 3 bases short, with 28 bases between. The germline V gene encodes CDR1 MGHRA and CDR2 YSYEKL. The CDR3 is 20 amino acids. The CDR3 DNA reads as TGCGCCAGCAGCCAAGTTCGACTAGGACAAGGCACAACTTTCTTCTACGAGCAGTACTTC. Amino acid sequence: CASSQVRLGQGTTFFYEQYF.

The V call is TRBV15, the J call TRBJ2-7, with TRBD1 identical over 8 bases. This CDR3 is 16 amino acids long. Germline lookup yields CDR1 LNHNV and CDR2 YYDKDF (reference sequence). V shed 2 bases and J 2 bases; nucleotides not matched to a gene: 8. The CDR3 DNA follows: TGTGCCACCAGCAGACCCGACAGGGGATCACCCTACGAGCAGTACTTC. Protein product: CATSRPDRGSPYEQYF.

This clone was counted once. The chain links TRBV25-1 to TRBJ2-1, with TRBD2 matching 7 bases. Looked up from germline, CDR1 is MGHDK and CDR2 is SYGVNS. V lost 5 bases, J lost 0 bases, and 7 bases stayed unmatched. The CDR3 sequence is 16 residues long. As DNA, the CDR3 is TGTGCCAGCAGTCCCCAGGCGGGAGCCTCCTACAATGAGCAGTTCTTC. It translates to CASSPQAGASYNEQFF.

In the case of this clone: At one end the junction does not follow the germline gene, possibly because of a read error. The chain has TRBV4-1 and TRBJ2-7; D is possibly TRBD2 (5 bases). The CDR3 has 15 residues. Germline-derived CDR1 and CDR2 are MGHRA and YSYEKL. The CDR3 protein is CASSQGLASSYEQYF. The CDR3 DNA is TGTGCCAGCAGCCAAGGGTTAGCGAGCTCCTACGAGCAGTACTTC.

The rearrangement uses TRBV14 and TRBJ1-3; the D gene is possibly TRBD1 (5 bases). The V end was cut by 4 bases, the J end by 0 bases, with 10 bases between. The V gene's germline CDR1 is SGHDN and CDR2 FVKESK. The CDR3 runs 15 residues. The DNA of the CDR3 is TGTGCCAGCAGCCCCCTACAGGTCTCTGGAAACACCATATATTTT. Translating gives CASSPLQVSGNTIYF.

The rearrangement links TRBV14 to TRBJ1-2, with D tentatively TRBD1 (5 bases). From germline, CDR1 is SGHDN and CDR2 FVKESK. This CDR3 contains 16 residues. V was clipped by 4 bases and J by 2 bases, with 17 bases between them. Here the CDR3 reads CASSRGGGGKNYGYTF. In nucleotides, the CDR3 is TGTGCCAGCAGCCGCGGGGGGGGTGGCAAAAACTATGGCTACACCTTC.

This sequence joins TRBV10-2 and TRBJ1-1; D remains unclear. Germline CDR1 reads WSHSY; CDR2 reads SAAADI. This CDR3 is built from 15 residues. Trimming stripped 5 bases from V and 0 bases from J, with 13 bases between. CDR3 sequence: CASSLRGVLNTEAFF. The DNA of the CDR3 is TGCGCCAGCAGTTTAAGAGGTGTTTTGAACACTGAAGCTTTCTTT.

The table lists this clone with a few counts. The CDR3 is CASLMSGANTGELFF. CDR3 DNA: TGTGCCAGCCTAATGAGCGGAGCGAACACCGGGGAGCTGTTTTTT. The chain employs TRBV18 and TRBJ2-2; possibly TRBD2 for D (5 bases). This CDR3 contains 15 residues. Germline values: CDR1 KGHSH, CDR2 LQKENI. Trimming took off 8 bases at V and 0 bases at J, with 13 bases between the two ends.

This chain joins TRBV14 and TRBJ2-7; 10 bases match TRBD1. The V gene end was trimmed by 4 bases and the J gene end by 2 bases; junction bases not matched to a gene: 5. This CDR3 has 15 amino acids. The germline V gene has CDR1 SGHDN and CDR2 FVKESK. CDR3 sequence (DNA): TGTGCCAGCAGCCGCCAGGGACAGGGGACCTACGAGCAGTACTTC. Its translation is CASSRQGQGTYEQYF.

The V gene is TRBV5-6, the J gene TRBJ2-7, with a tentative D call TRBD1 (6 bases). Germline CDR1 and CDR2: SGHDT and YYEEEE. This CDR3 comprises 14 residues. V was pared by 0 bases and J by 3 bases, with 10 bases between. The CDR3 DNA reads as TGTGCCAGCAGCTTGGCCAGGACAGACTACGAGCAGTACTTC. Translation gives CASSLARTDYEQYF. Based on the CDR3 plus reference TRBV5-6 and TRBJ2-7, the full variable domain is DAGVTQSPTHLIKTRGQQVTLRCSPKSGHDTVSWYQQALGQGPQFIFQYYEEEERQRGNFPDRFSGHQFPNYSSELNVNALLLGDSALYLCASSLARTDYEQYFGPGTRLTVT.

The rearrangement links TRBV4-1 to TRBJ2-5; 7 nucleotides align to TRBD2. The CDR3 is 16 residues long. The trim removed 0 bases at V and 1 base at J, leaving 5 bases unmatched. Germline V lookup: CDR1 MGHRA, CDR2 YSYEKL. Here the CDR3 DNA reads TGCGCCAGCAGCCAAGATCTTGGACTAGTCCAAGAGACCCAGTACTTC. It codes for CASSQDLGLVQETQYF.

The chain joins TRBV11-2 to TRBJ2-7; TRBD1 matches 8 bases. The J segment lost 0 bases and the V segment lost 0 bases, leaving 7 bases of the junction unmatched. The CDR3 consists of 17 residues. Germline CDR1 reads SGHAT; CDR2 reads FQNNGV. The DNA of the CDR3 is TGTGCCAGCAGCTTAGAACCCCGACAGGGGTCCTCCTACGAGCAGTACTTC. Translation gives CASSLEPRQGSSYEQYF.

V and J are TRBV21-1 and TRBJ2-7; the table gives TRBD1 as D, unverified against the DNA. TRBV21-1 is deemed a pseudogene. The CDR3 covers 16 residues. CDR3 region: CASSKPGTGIIYEQYF. CDR3 DNA: TGTGCCAGCAGCAAACCCGGGACAGGTATAATTTACGAGCAGTACTTC.

In this sample, this clone turned up a few times. This chain links TRBV6-1 with TRBJ2-7; 8 bases match TRBD1. V was clipped by 2 bases and J by 3 bases; unmatched bases: 6. The germline V gene has CDR1 MNHNS and CDR2 SASEGT. This CDR3 comprises 15 residues. CDR3 DNA sequence: TGTGCCAGCAGTGAACGGACAGGGAACTTCTACGAGCAGTACTTC. This sequence encodes CASSERTGNFYEQYF.

V is TRBV10-3 and J is TRBJ2-1, with a tentative D call TRBD2 (6 bases). The CDR3 totals 17 residues. V lost 3 bases to trimming and J lost 7 bases, with 22 bases between them. The germline V gene encodes CDR1 ENHRY and CDR2 SYGVKD. In DNA form, the CDR3 reads TGTGCCATCAGTGATAGCGGACGGCAGGGTGGAATGAATGAGCAGTTCTTC. As protein: CAISDSGRQGGMNEQFF.